These 23 T cell receptor beta chains came from one sample sequenced in a study of T cells in Graves' hyperthyroidism and ophthalmopathy (dated by TCRdb to about 2019). Receptor amplification or capture employed multiplex PCR. Sequencing was performed on an Illumina HiSeq 2000. The TCR beta CDR3 regions were amplified from RNA transcripts. The TCR CDR3 was subjected to a first round of RT-PCR using the HTBI primer set and the Qiagen OneStep RT-PCR kit. The raw public reads went through TCRdb reprocessing: fastp at Q25, MiXCR clone calling, in-frame beta chains kept. For every CDR3 protein sequence, its rows merge into one entry that carries the most common genes and DNA. For this sample there are some 500,000 distinct CDR3 sequences; around 14% appear just once. The ten largest clones take up roughly 17% of the sample. The specimen was blood. The receptors come from a woman younger than 35 with Graves' hyperthyroidism.

The chain has TRBV19 and TRBJ1-3; tentatively, D is TRBD1 (5 bases). The V end was cut by 5 bases, the J end by 2 bases, with 16 bases between. The CDR3 has 16 amino acids. Germline CDR1 reads LNHDA; CDR2 reads SQIVND (reference sequence). Here the CDR3 reads CASSLGRQDAGNTIYF. The CDR3 region has the DNA TGTGCCAGTAGTCTGGGGCGGCAGGACGCTGGAAACACCATATATTTT.

V is TRBV15 and J is TRBJ1-6, with D hard to call. The CDR3 loop spans 17 amino acids. V was pared by 0 bases and J by 0 bases, with 9 bases between. Germline-derived CDR1 and CDR2 are LNHNV and YYDKDF (reference sequence). The CDR3 reads CATSRDSSGSYNSPLHF. The CDR3 DNA reads TGTGCCACCAGCAGAGATAGCTCCGGCTCCTATAATTCACCCCTCCACTTT.

The CDR3 here is CASSVTVFDNEQFF. In nucleotides, the CDR3 is TGTGCCAGCAGCGTGACAGTGTTCGACAATGAGCAGTTCTTC. The gene calls are TRBV9 and TRBJ2-1, with D perhaps TRBD1 (5 bases). Germline CDR1 SGDLS, CDR2 YYNGEE. The CDR3 contains 14 residues. Trimming took off 2 bases at V and 5 bases at J, with 11 bases between the two ends. The whole variable domain, filled in from reference TRBV9 and TRBJ2-1, reads DSGVTQTPKHLITATGQRVTLRCSPRSGDLSVYWYQQSLDQGLQFLIQYYNGEERAKGNILERFSAQQFPDLHSELNLSSLELGDSALYFCASSVTVFDNEQFFGPGTRLTVL.

The J gene is TRBJ2-5, the V gene TRBV7-3, with D hard to call. This CDR3 is built from 15 residues. Germline V lookup: CDR1 SGHTA, CDR2 FQGTGA. Deletions cut 2 bases from V and 2 bases from J, with 12 bases between. CDR3 loop: CASSLGMKRQETQYF. CDR3 nucleotides: TGTGCCAGCAGCTTAGGAATGAAGCGTCAAGAGACCCAGTACTTC. Full variable domain (remainder filled in from reference TRBV7-3 and TRBJ2-5): GAGVSQTPSNKVTEKGKYVELRCDPISGHTALYWYRQSLGQGPEFLIYFQGTGAADDSGLPNDRFFAVRPEGSVSTLKIQRTERGDSAVYLCASSLGMKRQETQYFGPGTRLLVL.

The rearrangement links TRBV24-1 to TRBJ2-2; 9 bases line up with TRBD1. V shed 9 bases and J 6 bases; nucleotides not matched to a gene: 25. This CDR3 spans 20 amino acids. Germline V gene lookup returns CDR1 KGHDR and CDR2 SFDVKD. CDR3 loop: CATCKNLSLMGQGSSGELFF. CDR3 DNA sequence: TGTGCCACCTGCAAAAACTTGAGTCTTATGGGACAGGGCAGTTCCGGGGAGCTGTTTTTT.

As to this clonotype: It may be a read error: a sequence one base away is much more abundant. The CDR3 spells CASSVGAEGGTQYF. The CDR3 coding sequence is TGTGCCAGCAGCGTAGGGGCCGAGGGAGGTACGCAGTATTTT. V and J are TRBV9 and TRBJ2-3; maybe TRBD2 (6 bases). Germline values: CDR1 SGDLS, CDR2 YYNGEE. The V end was cut by 0 bases, the J end by 8 bases, with 13 bases between. The CDR3 has 14 amino acids. Combining the CDR3 with reference TRBV9 and TRBJ2-3 gives the whole variable domain DSGVTQTPKHLITATGQRVTLRCSPRSGDLSVYWYQQSLDQGLQFLIQYYNGEERAKGNILERFSAQQFPDLHSELNLSSLELGDSALYFCASSVGAEGGTQYFGPGTRLTVL.

This clonotype was seen a handful of times. V is TRBV29-1 and J is TRBJ2-2; TRBD1 matches at 7 bases. Germline trimming cut 0 bases from V and 4 bases from J; bases unmatched to any gene: 14. This CDR3 has 18 amino acids. Germline loops: CDR1 SQVTM, CDR2 ANQGSEA. CDR3 nucleotides: TGCAGCGTTGAAGATCTTCAAGGACAGGCGATTGGCACCGGGGAGCTGTTTTTT. This gives the protein CSVEDLQGQAIGTGELFF.

This rearrangement joins TRBV4-1 to TRBJ2-1; D is possibly TRBD1 or TRBD2 (5 bases each). CDR1 MGHRA and CDR2 YSYEKL come from the germline V gene. The CDR3 is 16 residues long. The V end was cut by 2 bases, the J end by 5 bases, with 16 bases between. The CDR3 DNA is TGCGCCAGCAGCCAATGGGAACGGGACGGACACAATGAGCAGTTCTTC. Amino acid sequence: CASSQWERDGHNEQFF.

The V call is TRBV7-6, the J call TRBJ2-2, with 14 bases lining up with TRBD2. The CDR3 consists of 17 residues. Germline values: CDR1 SGHVS, CDR2 FNYEAQ. Germline trimming cut 10 bases from V and 1 base from J; bases unmatched to any gene: 8. CDR3 sequence reads: CAKGTSGSVVNTGELFF. The CDR3 DNA reads TGTGCCAAGGGGACTAGCGGGAGTGTCGTGAACACCGGGGAGCTGTTTTTT. Drawing the rest from reference TRBV7-6 and TRBJ2-2, the complete variable domain is GAGVSQSPRYKVTKRGQDVALRCDPISGHVSLYWYRQALGQGPEFLTYFNYEAQQDKSGLPNDRFSAERPEGSISTLTIQRTEQRDSAMYRCAKGTSGSVVNTGELFFGEGSRLTVL.

This clonotype showed up many times. The rearrangement uses TRBV12-3 or TRBV12-4 and TRBJ2-7; 10 bases agree with TRBD2. This CDR3 is built from 18 residues. J lost 1 base, V lost 7 bases, and 16 bases had no gene match. The CDR3 spells CASNYWETRTSGSYEQYF. CDR3 DNA: TGTGCCAGCAACTACTGGGAGACACGGACTAGCGGTTCCTACGAGCAGTACTTC.

The V call is TRBV6-1, the J call TRBJ2-7; TRBD2 is a possible D gene (5 bases). The CDR3 sequence is 14 residues long. CDR1 MNHNS and CDR2 SASEGT come from the germline V gene. Trimming pared 8 bases from V and 2 bases from J, leaving 16 bases between. Here the CDR3 DNA reads TGTGCCAGCTCCCGAGGTGGCGGGCCCTACGAGCAGTACTTC. Residues: CASSRGGGPYEQYF.

This clonotype occurred many times. This chain links TRBV5-5 with TRBJ1-1; D is undetermined. Germline V gene lookup returns CDR1 SGHKS and CDR2 YYEKEE (reference sequence). This CDR3 has 14 residues. Trimming removed 4 bases from V and 2 bases from J, with 12 bases in between. CDR3 protein: CASSPWSSNTEAFF. The CDR3 nucleotides are TGTGCCAGCAGCCCGTGGTCCTCTAACACTGAAGCTTTCTTT.

This clonotype was observed at least ten times. The chain couples TRBV19 to TRBJ2-7; TRBD1 is a possible D gene (6 bases). Germline V gene data show CDR1 as LNHDA and CDR2 as SQIVND (reference sequence). The CDR3 consists of 11 residues. V was clipped by 10 bases and J by 3 bases, with 10 bases between them. The CDR3 loop reads CAIPDSYEQYV. CDR3 DNA: TGTGCCATCCCGGACAGCTACGAGCAGTACGTC.

V is TRBV6-1 and J is TRBJ2-7; TRBD2 might be the D (5 bases). Trimming took off 6 bases at V and 4 bases at J, with 13 bases between the two ends. In germline, CDR1 is MNHNS, CDR2 SASEGT. The CDR3 has 13 amino acids. The CDR3 sequence is CASSYGIQYEQYV. The CDR3 DNA reads TGTGCCAGCAGCTACGGGATACAATACGAGCAGTACGTC.

The chain carries TRBV24-1 and TRBJ2-5; D unresolved. V lost 8 bases to trimming and J lost 5 bases, with 17 bases between them. The germline V gene encodes CDR1 KGHDR and CDR2 SFDVKD. The CDR3 runs 14 residues. This CDR3 is CATTDSRSGETQYF. DNA of the CDR3: TGTGCCACCACCGATTCCAGGTCCGGGGAGACCCAGTACTTC.

This clonotype was counted many times. This chain connects TRBV12-3 or TRBV12-4 to TRBJ2-7, with TRBD2 identical over 8 bases. The CDR3 is 16 amino acids. The junction had 15 bases not matched to a gene; V was cut back by 5 bases and J by 6 bases. Here the CDR3 DNA reads TGTGCCAGCAGTGCCCCGCGGGGGGCGTTCCGGGGCGAGCAGTACTTC. This gives the protein CASSAPRGAFRGEQYF.

The chain joins TRBV9 to TRBJ2-1; TRBD2 matches at 7 bases. The CDR3 contains 15 residues. V was pared by 3 bases and J by 5 bases, with 8 bases of the junction left unmatched. Germline CDR1 reads SGDLS; CDR2 reads YYNGEE. The CDR3 sequence is CASSASGTTNNEQFF. CDR3 DNA sequence: TGTGCCAGCAGCGCCTCTGGGACTACGAACAATGAGCAGTTCTTC.

In its sample, this clonotype was seen many times. The chain couples TRBV2 to TRBJ1-1; 7 positions agree with TRBD1. From germline, CDR1 is SNHLY and CDR2 FYNNEI. This CDR3 has 14 residues. Trimming cost V 4 bases and J 4 bases; bases outside gene matches: 6. The CDR3 spells CASSGGNRGTEAFF. CDR3 sequence (DNA): TGTGCCAGCAGTGGGGGGAACAGGGGCACTGAAGCTTTCTTT.

This clonotype was recorded at least ten times. V is TRBV20-1 and J is TRBJ1-1; the D is unclear. With 0 bases removed from V and 4 bases from J, the gap between germline ends came to 12 bases. The CDR3 length is 14 residues. Germline CDR1 DFQATT, CDR2 SNEGSKA (reference sequence). CDR3 in amino acids: CSAREEARGTEAFF. CDR3 in DNA: TGCAGTGCTAGAGAGGAAGCGCGGGGCACTGAAGCTTTCTTT.

Here the CDR3 reads CASSRATDYSGNTIYF. DNA of the CDR3: TGTGCCAGCAGTCGCGCAACAGACTACTCTGGAAACACCATATATTTT. The rearrangement joins TRBV6-1 to TRBJ1-3; the D is unclear. V was trimmed by 5 bases and J by 0 bases, leaving 14 bases between them. Germline CDR1 MNHNS, CDR2 SASEGT. CDR3 length: 16 residues.

The genes are TRBV5-4 and TRBJ2-1, with 8 positions matching TRBD2. Germline-derived CDR1 and CDR2 are SGHNT and YYREEE (reference sequence). J lost 8 bases, V lost 1 base, and 8 bases had no gene match. The CDR3 has 15 amino acids. DNA for the CDR3: TGTGCCAGCAGCTTGCAGCAGCGGGAGATCGATGAGCAGTTCTTC. Protein product: CASSLQQREIDEQFF.

This clonotype has a count of ten or more. The rearrangement joins TRBV11-3 to TRBJ2-3; D is unclear. The V end was cut by 2 bases, the J end by 2 bases, with 8 bases between. The CDR3 has 14 residues. Germline V gives CDR1 SGHNT, CDR2 YENEEA. CDR3 DNA: TGTGCCAGCAGCTTACTGGGTACCACAGATACGCAGTATTTT. Protein: CASSLLGTTDTQYF.

This clonotype was picked up many times. The J gene is TRBJ1-5, the V gene TRBV4-1; no definite D call. CDR3 length: 14 amino acids. Germline lookup yields CDR1 MGHRA and CDR2 YSYEKL. Deletions cut 2 bases from V and 4 bases from J, with 9 bases between. CDR3 protein: CASSQPGWNQPQHF. The CDR3 DNA is TGCGCCAGCAGCCAACCAGGTTGGAATCAGCCCCAGCATTTT.